The 26 T cell receptor beta chains given below trace back to one sample, sequenced in a study of blood T cells in healthy people across ages. Primed by a sample-barcoded 5' primer and a J-beta primer mix, a second PCR proceeded for about 6 to 11 cycles. TCRdb passed the 5' RACE reads through MiXCR, listing each CDR3 protein once. The table shows over 1,500,000 distinct CDR3 sequences, with about 50% occurring only once. Sequenced material: blood. All receptors derive from a woman aged 40 to 50 in good health.

This clonotype came up a few times. The V call is TRBV12-3 or TRBV12-4, the J call TRBJ1-5, with 11 positions matching TRBD1. This CDR3 comprises 16 residues. Unmatched junction bases numbered 7, after V lost 2 bases and J lost 7 bases. CDR3 in amino acids: CASSLRDRGNGQPQHF. The CDR3 DNA sequence: TGTGCCAGCAGTTTAAGGGACAGGGGGAATGGACAGCCCCAGCATTTT.

V gene TRBV5-1 combines with J gene TRBJ2-4; 12 nucleotides line up with TRBD2. The tail of the sequence fits TRBJ2-5 better, so the J call may be wrong. The CDR3 is 17 residues long. The germline CDR1 and CDR2 sequences are SGHRS and YFSETQ. CDR3 region: CASSLELLAGGQETQYF. The CDR3, as DNA: TGCGCCAGCAGCTTGGAATTGCTAGCGGGGGGGCAAGAGACCCAGTACTTC.

The rearrangement uses TRBV9 and TRBJ2-4; no definite D call. Germline-derived CDR1 and CDR2 are SGDLS and YYNGEE. With 0 bases removed from V and 9 bases from J, the gap between germline ends came to 13 bases. CDR3 length: 14 amino acids. The CDR3 here is CASSVELGSSIQYF. CDR3 nucleotides: TGTGCCAGCAGCGTAGAACTGGGCTCCTCCATTCAGTACTTC.

The rearrangement links TRBV28 to TRBJ1-2, with no clear D. Germline values: CDR1 MDHEN, CDR2 SYDVKM. The CDR3 extends over 13 amino acids. The ends were cut back, 2 bases at V and 4 bases at J, with 8 bases in the middle. CDR3 loop: CASSLVLSYGYTF. The DNA of the CDR3 is TGTGCCAGCAGTTTAGTTTTGTCCTATGGCTACACCTTC.

Only one count was recorded for this clonotype. This sequence joins TRBV9 and TRBJ2-7; D not resolved. CDR3 size: 14 residues. Germline lookup yields CDR1 SGDLS and CDR2 YYNGEE. Deletions cut 4 bases from V and 5 bases from J, with 16 bases between. The CDR3 sequence is CASSPPGPAHEQYF. CDR3 in DNA: TGTGCCAGCAGCCCCCCTGGGCCGGCCCACGAGCAGTACTTC.

The CDR3 loop is CASKPGTSGVNEQFF. The CDR3 DNA sequence: TGTGCCAGCAAGCCCGGGACTAGCGGGGTGAATGAGCAGTTCTTC. The chain couples TRBV27 to TRBJ2-1; TRBD2 matches at 13 bases. This CDR3 contains 15 residues. CDR1 is MNHEY and CDR2 is SMNVEV in the germline V gene (reference sequence). J was trimmed by 7 bases and V by 7 bases; bases with no gene match: 7.

This clonotype was seen a few times. This chain uses TRBV12-3 or TRBV12-4 with TRBJ2-7, with D perhaps assigned TRBD1 or TRBD2 (5 bases each). V was cut by 5 bases and J by 2 bases, with 10 bases left in between. This CDR3 has 13 residues. This CDR3 reads CASSGGFTYEQYF. CDR3 sequence (DNA): TGTGCCAGCAGTGGGGGATTCACCTACGAGCAGTACTTC.

CDR3 residues: CASSLYYGLQETQYF. CDR3 in DNA: TGTGCCAGCAGTTTATATTACGGCCTCCAAGAGACCCAGTACTTC. The genes are TRBV28 and TRBJ2-5; D is ambiguous. Germline V CDR1 and CDR2: MDHEN, SYDVKM. This CDR3 comprises 15 residues. V lost 1 base and J 1 base, leaving 10 bases between the germline ends.

There are many counts of this clonotype. A read error may account for a junction end that differs from germline. The genes are TRBV7-2 and TRBJ1-2; TRBD1 agrees at 8 bases. Germline-derived CDR1 and CDR2 are SGHTA and FQGNSA. CDR3 length: 14 amino acids. CDR3: CASSSDRAGYGYTF. The CDR3 DNA is TGCGCCAGCAGCTCGGACAGGGCGGGCTATGGCTACACCTTC.

The chain combines TRBV29-1 with TRBJ2-3; 7 positions match TRBD1. Germline V gives CDR1 SQVTM, CDR2 ANQGSEA. Trimming cost V 5 bases and J 6 bases; bases outside gene matches: 11. This CDR3 spans 14 amino acids. The CDR3 spells CSVTRDRAQDTQYF. CDR3 in DNA: TGCAGCGTTACCAGAGACAGGGCGCAGGATACGCAGTATTTT.

A few counts support this clonotype. The rearrangement links TRBV5-1 to TRBJ2-3; 7 bases agree with TRBD1. CDR1 is SGHRS, CDR2 YFSETQ, per germline. Unmatched junction bases numbered 18, after V lost 0 bases and J lost 2 bases. This CDR3 has 20 amino acids. CDR3 protein: CASSLVWGPGGHKDTDTQYF. In DNA form, the CDR3 reads TGCGCCAGCAGCTTGGTTTGGGGACCAGGGGGACACAAGGACACAGATACGCAGTATTTT. Complete variable domain (other parts from reference TRBV5-1 and TRBJ2-3): KAGVTQTPRYLIKTRGQQVTLSCSPISGHRSVSWYQQTPGQGLQFLFEYFSETQRNKGNFPGRFSGRQFSNSRSEMNVSTLELGDSALYLCASSLVWGPGGHKDTDTQYFGPGTRLTVL.

The J gene is TRBJ1-1, the V gene TRBV7-9; D gene uncertain. Trimming took 3 bases from V and 10 from J, leaving 12 bases between them. The germline CDR1 and CDR2 sequences are SEHNR and FQNEAQ (reference sequence). The CDR3 covers 12 residues. This CDR3 is CASSLGTAGAFF. Written as DNA, the CDR3 is TGTGCCAGCAGCTTGGGCACCGCGGGAGCTTTCTTT.

This clonotype was picked up a small number of times. This chain connects TRBV20-1 to TRBJ2-5, with 7 bases matching TRBD2. Germline assignment: CDR1 DFQATT and CDR2 SNEGSKA (reference sequence). The junction had 12 bases not matched to a gene; V was cut back by 6 bases and J by 2 bases. The CDR3 has 15 residues. The CDR3 DNA follows: TGCAGTGCGGTTACCCGGGACTACACACAAGAGACCCAGTACTTC. Protein sequence: CSAVTRDYTQETQYF.

This clonotype has more than one count but fewer than ten. The rearrangement joins TRBV6-6 to TRBJ2-3; 8 nucleotides match TRBD1. Germline V gives CDR1 MNHNY, CDR2 SVGAGI (reference sequence). V was pared by 6 bases and J by 7 bases, with 12 bases of the junction left unmatched. The CDR3 length is 15 residues. The DNA for the CDR3 is TGTGCCAGCAGGGAAGGACAGGGAGAGGCGTATACGCAGTATTTT. Protein product: CASREGQGEAYTQYF.

The rearrangement uses TRBV5-1 and TRBJ2-6; D assignment may be TRBD1 or TRBD2 (5 bases each). CDR1 is SGHRS, CDR2 YFSETQ, per germline. Trimming cost V 4 bases and J 0 bases, with 14 bases left between them. The CDR3 covers 17 residues. The CDR3 is CASSGREFGSGANVLTF. CDR3 nucleotide sequence: TGCGCCAGCAGCGGCAGGGAGTTTGGCTCTGGGGCCAACGTCCTGACTTTC.

The rearrangement uses TRBV12-3 or TRBV12-4 and TRBJ2-3; 8 nucleotides align to TRBD2. CDR3 length: 15 residues. V was clipped by 6 bases and J by 2 bases; unmatched bases: 7. The CDR3 sequence: CASSPRGGFTDTQYF. DNA for the CDR3: TGTGCCAGCAGCCCCCGGGGGGGATTCACAGATACGCAGTATTTT.

The genes are TRBV29-1 and TRBJ1-1; D ambiguous. This CDR3 is built from 15 residues. V lost 5 bases and J lost 1, with 17 bases in between. Germline V CDR1 and CDR2: SQVTM, ANQGSEA. The CDR3 DNA reads as TGCAGCGTTCCGGGAGTGCCCCAAAAGAACACTGAAGCTTTCTTT. It specifies CSVPGVPQKNTEAFF.

The chain links TRBV7-2 to TRBJ2-7; 10 positions agree with TRBD2. V lost 1 base, J lost 7 bases, and 7 bases stayed unmatched. Germline V CDR1 and CDR2: SGHTA, FQGNSA. The CDR3 covers 15 residues. This CDR3 reads CASSLGVAGGAEQYF. The CDR3 DNA reads TGTGCCAGCAGCTTAGGGGTAGCGGGGGGTGCTGAGCAGTACTTC. The full variable domain, completed using reference TRBV7-2 and TRBJ2-7, is GAGVSQSPSNKVTEKGKDVELRCDPISGHTALYWYRQSLGQGLEFLIYFQGNSAPDKSGLPSDRFSAERTGGSVSTLTIQRTQQEDSAVYLCASSLGVAGGAEQYFGPGTRLTVT.

The chain links TRBV4-2 to TRBJ2-3; 16 nucleotides line up with TRBD2. The CDR3 totals 17 residues. V was clipped by 4 bases and J by 4 bases; unmatched bases: 5. Germline V gives CDR1 LGHNA, CDR2 YNFKEQ. The CDR3 nucleotides are TGTGCCAGCAGCCCTAAAGGGACTAGCGGGGGGGCAGATACGCAGTATTTT. As protein: CASSPKGTSGGADTQYF.

On this clonotype: The final CDR3 position lacks the conserved phenylalanine or tryptophan, pointing to a likely read error. V gene TRBV4-3 combines with J gene TRBJ2-5; TRBD2 matches 12 bases. The CDR3 is made up of 17 amino acids. After removal of 0 bases from V and 2 bases from J, the junction contained 4 bases not matched to a gene. CDR1 and CDR2 (germline): LGHNA, YSLEER. CDR3 in amino acids: CASSQELAGGLQETQYL. CDR3 nucleotides: TGCGCCAGCAGCCAAGAACTAGCGGGGGGCTTACAAGAGACCCAGTACTTG.

This clonotype was counted a few times. J is TRBJ2-5 and V is TRBV27, with 9 bases identical to TRBD2. Germline lookup yields CDR1 MNHEY and CDR2 SMNVEV (reference sequence). V gave up 10 bases and J gave up 4 bases; unmatched junction bases: 4. CDR3 size: 12 residues. CDR3 amino acids: CATRAGGETQYF. The CDR3 nucleotides are TGTGCCACAAGAGCGGGGGGAGAGACCCAGTACTTC.

The chain's CDR3 is CASSQEVTGVTGELFF. The CDR3 DNA sequence: TGTGCCAGCAGCCAAGAAGTAACGGGGGTCACCGGGGAGCTGTTTTTT. The rearrangement joins TRBV4-2 to TRBJ2-2, with D possibly matching TRBD2 (6 bases). The CDR3 covers 16 residues. The germline CDR1 and CDR2 sequences are LGHNA and YNFKEQ. Trimming left V 0 bases short and J 4 bases short, with 12 bases between.

The rearrangement joins TRBV29-1 to TRBJ1-2, with D uncertain. Germline assignment: CDR1 SQVTM and CDR2 ANQGSEA. The CDR3 is 12 amino acids. Trimming cost V 2 bases and J 5 bases, with 9 bases left between them. CDR3 protein: CSVERQSYGYTF. CDR3 in DNA: TGCAGCGTTGAAAGGCAGTCTTATGGCTACACCTTC.

The chain uses TRBV28 and TRBJ2-7; D tentatively reads TRBD1 or TRBD2 (5 bases each). The CDR3 consists of 16 residues. Germline values: CDR1 MDHEN, CDR2 SYDVKM. Trimming removed 5 bases at V and 0 bases at J, with 17 bases between. This CDR3 is CASSGGRAGSSYEQYF. Written as DNA, the CDR3 is TGTGCCAGCAGTGGCGGCCGGGCAGGGAGCTCCTACGAGCAGTACTTC. Supplemented by reference TRBV28 and TRBJ2-7, the full variable domain reads DVKVTQSSRYLVKRTGEKVFLECVQDMDHENMFWYRQDPGLGLRLIYFSYDVKMKEKGDIPEGYSVSREKKERFSLILESASTNQTSMYLCASSGGRAGSSYEQYFGPGTRLTVT.

The chain uses TRBV4-2 and TRBJ2-7; TRBD2 aligns across 11 bases. The germline V gene encodes CDR1 LGHNA and CDR2 YNFKEQ. The CDR3 spans 14 residues. The junction had 5 bases not matched to a gene; V was cut back by 8 bases and J by 2 bases. CDR3 DNA sequence: TGTGCCAGCTCTACTAGCGGGAGCACCTACGAGCAGTACTTC. Amino acids: CASSTSGSTYEQYF.

The chain employs TRBV6-5 and TRBJ1-2; TRBD1 matches 8 bases. In germline, CDR1 is MNHEY, CDR2 SVGAGI. Trimming took 6 bases from V and 3 from J; bases not matched to a gene: 9. The CDR3 contains 15 residues. CDR3 in amino acids: CASSSTGGGDYGYTF. Written as DNA, the CDR3 is TGTGCCAGCAGCAGTACAGGGGGAGGAGACTATGGCTACACCTTC.